A single TCR beta chain is shown here with its context. Its antigen is still unknown. TCRdb fed the reads into MiXCR, producing one record per CDR3 protein. The sample contains under 800,000 distinct CDR3 sequences, roughly 26% of which appear only once. The CDR3 spans 14 residues. The V end lost 5 bases, the J end lost 5 bases, and 15 bases lay between the germline ends. Germline V gene sequence: CDR1 LGHNT, CDR2 FRNRAP. This sample stems from a study of T cell repertoires in cytomegalovirus infection. Study-wide results and limits: The study found HLA-C-restricted CMV-specific TCR beta clonotypes dominating the ex vivo response.

The V and J genes are TRBV12-5 and TRBJ1-2; D gene uncertain. The sequencing input was CD8+ T cells from PBMCs. The TCR comes from a human donor in good health (CMV status not recorded). Some clones in this sample may be carry-over from other donors' samples. CDR3 region: CASGPLARLYGYTF. The CDR3 DNA reads TGTGCTAGTGGTCCCCTGGCGCGGCTATATGGCTACACCTTC.